Following are 25 T cell receptor beta chains from one sample sequenced in a study of T cell changes during pregnancy in multiple sclerosis. TCRdb's copy holds only in-frame clones and misses some; the assay was immunoSEQ multiplex PCR. This sample has around 29,000 clones, with 85% to 90% found just once. This material consisted of CD4+ T cells from peripheral blood mononuclear cells, taken in the first trimester of pregnancy. The receptors here all came from a female donor in good health, enrolled as a control in a pregnancy study.

The rearrangement uses TRBV11-2 and TRBJ2-5; TRBD2 aligns across 9 bases. With V trimmed by 5 bases and J by 5 bases, 9 bases remained unmatched. This CDR3 contains 15 residues. The germline gives CDR1 SGHAT, CDR2 FQNNGV. CDR3 region: CASSRTRGGPETQYF. The CDR3 nucleotides read TGTGCCAGCAGCCGGACGCGGGGGGGCCCCGAGACCCAGTACTTC.

V usage is TRBV7-9 and J usage is TRBJ1-1, with D perhaps matching TRBD1 (5 bases). Trimming removed 4 bases at V and 1 base at J, with 13 bases between. Germline V gives CDR1 SEHNR, CDR2 FQNEAQ (reference sequence). The CDR3 is 15 residues long. CDR3 DNA sequence: TGTGCCAGCAGCTCCTGGCAGGGAAGGAACACTGAAGCTTTCTTT. It specifies CASSSWQGRNTEAFF.

This sequence joins TRBV29-1 and TRBJ1-2, with 8 bases matching TRBD1. Germline trimming cut 7 bases from V and 8 bases from J; bases unmatched to any gene: 6. CDR1 is SQVTM, CDR2 ANQGSEA, per germline. The CDR3 totals 11 residues. The CDR3 bases are TGCAGCGCCCCGACAGGGGTCGGCTACACCTTC. Protein sequence: CSAPTGVGYTF.

The chain joins TRBV28 to TRBJ1-3; D gene unclear. CDR1 and CDR2 from the germline V gene are MDHEN and SYDVKM. Trimming removed 8 bases from V and 0 bases from J, with 11 bases in between. The CDR3 is 14 residues long. The CDR3 DNA follows: TGTGCCAGCCTCTCTTCCTCCTCTGGAAACACCATATATTTT. Translated, it gives CASLSSSSGNTIYF.

V is TRBV7-3 and J is TRBJ2-3, with 9 bases fitting TRBD2. Trimming took 2 bases from V and 2 from J; bases not matched to a gene: 5. CDR1 is SGHTA, CDR2 FQGTGA, per germline. The CDR3 has 16 amino acids. The CDR3 sequence: CASSLLGGRATDTQYF. The DNA of the CDR3 is TGTGCCAGCAGCTTATTGGGCGGGAGGGCCACAGATACGCAGTATTTT.

The rearrangement links TRBV11-3 to TRBJ1-3; D ambiguous. The CDR3 spans 18 residues. The V gene lost 0 bases and the J gene lost 0 bases, with 15 bases spanning the gap. Germline assignment: CDR1 SGHNT and CDR2 YENEEA. For the CDR3, the DNA is TGTGCCAGCAGCTTAGATGGCAGGAGGGAAAGCTCTGGAAACACCATATATTTT. It encodes CASSLDGRRESSGNTIYF.

This clone was recorded only once. Within the sample, other DNA sequences also encode this same CDR3. The rearrangement joins TRBV6-1 to TRBJ1-5, with 9 bases aligning to TRBD1. This CDR3 is 13 amino acids long. Germline CDR1 MNHNS, CDR2 SASEGT. Trimming took 6 bases from V and 5 from J; bases not matched to a gene: 2. CDR3 region: CASRRQGDQPQHF. The CDR3 DNA reads as TGTGCCAGCAGAAGACAGGGGGATCAGCCCCAGCATTTT.

The chain employs TRBV7-9 and TRBJ1-2; D is possibly TRBD1 (6 bases). CDR1 is SEHNR and CDR2 is FQNEAQ in the germline V gene (reference sequence). Trimming pared 0 bases from V and 5 bases from J, leaving 13 bases between. This CDR3 has 15 amino acids. The CDR3 nucleotides read TGTGCCAGCAGCTTAGCGACAGGACAGACGTATGGCTACACCTTC. Amino acid sequence: CASSLATGQTYGYTF.

The CDR3 reads CATSRDLGAHQPQHF. The DNA of the CDR3 is TGTGCCACCAGCAGAGATTTGGGGGCCCATCAGCCCCAGCATTTT. This rearrangement joins TRBV15 to TRBJ1-5; possibly TRBD1 for D (6 bases). With 0 bases removed from V and 5 bases from J, the gap between germline ends came to 11 bases. The CDR3 runs to 15 residues. In germline, CDR1 is LNHNV, CDR2 YYDKDF (reference sequence).

V and J are TRBV28 and TRBJ1-2; TRBD1 agrees at 8 bases. The length of the CDR3 is 15 residues. V lost 4 bases, J lost 1 base, and 5 bases stayed unmatched. CDR1 and CDR2 from the germline V gene are MDHEN and SYDVKM. Here the CDR3 reads CASSSDRDNNYGYTF. The CDR3 DNA is TGTGCCAGCAGTTCGGACAGGGACAATAACTATGGCTACACCTTC.

This chain connects TRBV11-1 to TRBJ2-2; D may be TRBD1 (5 bases). V lost 3 bases, J lost 11 bases, and 19 bases lay in between. The V gene's germline CDR1 is SGHAT and CDR2 FQDESV (reference sequence). The CDR3 has 15 residues. The CDR3 region is CASSFGRVGEIELFF. The CDR3 bases are TGTGCCAGCAGCTTCGGTCGCGTAGGGGAAATAGAGCTGTTTTTT.

The rearrangement links TRBV11-2 to TRBJ2-7, with 8 bases lining up with TRBD1. The CDR3 runs 15 residues. Unmatched junction bases numbered 7, after V lost 0 bases and J lost 6 bases. Germline CDR1 SGHAT, CDR2 FQNNGV. The CDR3 spells CASSLDFDRGGEQYF. The CDR3 coding sequence is TGTGCCAGCAGCTTAGATTTCGACAGGGGTGGCGAGCAGTACTTC.

CDR3 coding DNA: TGTGCCAGCAGCGGGGGCGGCACAGATACGCAGTATTTT. This translates into CASSGGGTDTQYF. The genes are TRBV9 and TRBJ2-3, with D possibly matching TRBD1 (5 bases). The CDR3 is 13 residues long. CDR1 and CDR2 from the germline V gene are SGDLS and YYNGEE. The V end was cut by 3 bases, the J end by 1 base, with 6 bases between.

This clone appeared a few times. The chain recombines TRBV27 with TRBJ2-3, with 7 positions matching TRBD1. Germline V gene lookup returns CDR1 MNHEY and CDR2 SMNVEV (reference sequence). CDR3 length equals 14 residues. Unmatched junction bases numbered 7, after V lost 6 bases and J lost 4 bases. In DNA form, the CDR3 reads TGTGCCAGCAGGGTAGGGACAGTCCCAGATACGCAGTATTTT. Translated: CASRVGTVPDTQYF.

The gene calls are TRBV20-1 and TRBJ1-1; D unresolved. Germline CDR1 reads DFQATT; CDR2 reads SNEGSKA (reference sequence). Trimming took off 6 bases at V and 11 bases at J, with 13 bases between the two ends. The CDR3 has 10 amino acids. The CDR3 nucleotides are TGCAGTGCAAGACGGGTAGAGGCTTTCTTT. Residues: CSARRVEAFF.

The chain is built from TRBV4-3 and TRBJ2-7, with 7 bases matching TRBD2. J gave up 9 bases and V 2 bases, and 16 bases lay outside the gene matches. The CDR3 contains 16 residues. The germline gives CDR1 LGHNA, CDR2 YSLEER. The DNA of the CDR3 is TGCGCCAGCAGCCAAAAAATCGGACTCGAGCGGGGCGGGCAGTACTTC. This codes for CASSQKIGLERGGQYF.

The CDR3 region is CASRWTSGGADEQFF. The DNA for the CDR3 is TGTGCCAGCAGATGGACTAGCGGGGGGGCCGATGAGCAGTTCTTC. This sequence joins TRBV2 and TRBJ2-1; 15 nucleotides agree with TRBD2. The V segment lost 6 bases and the J segment 8 bases; nucleotides outside the gene matches: 5. Looked up from germline, CDR1 is SNHLY and CDR2 is FYNNEI. The CDR3 is 15 amino acids.

The genes are TRBV10-3 and TRBJ2-1, with TRBD2 matching 10 bases. Trimming cost V 6 bases and J 7 bases; bases outside gene matches: 3. From germline, CDR1 is ENHRY and CDR2 SYGVKD. The CDR3 extends over 13 amino acids. CDR3 sequence (DNA): TGTGCCATCAGGGGACTAGCGAAGAATGAGCAGTTCTTC. Translation gives CAIRGLAKNEQFF.

This chain uses TRBV29-1 with TRBJ2-3, with 9 bases aligning to TRBD1. Germline lookup yields CDR1 SQVTM and CDR2 ANQGSEA. V was clipped by 4 bases and J by 3 bases; unmatched bases: 8. The CDR3 loop spans 15 amino acids. The CDR3 nucleotides read TGCAGCGTTGGGTCCGGACAGGGGAAAACAGATACGCAGTATTTT. This encodes CSVGSGQGKTDTQYF.

The genes are TRBV27 and TRBJ2-1; 8 bases align to TRBD2. The J segment lost 5 bases and the V segment lost 9 bases, leaving 6 bases of the junction unmatched. Germline V gene lookup returns CDR1 MNHEY and CDR2 SMNVEV (reference sequence). This CDR3 is built from 13 residues. CDR3 sequence reads: CASRAGVDNEQFF. The CDR3 coding sequence is TGTGCCAGTCGAGCGGGAGTGGACAATGAGCAGTTCTTC.

Comments on this clone: The junction and the germline gene differ at one end; a read error may be behind it. This chain joins TRBV7-7 and TRBJ2-1; 9 bases line up with TRBD1. The CDR3 consists of 15 residues. CDR1 and CDR2 (germline): SSHAT, FNYEAQ (reference sequence). This CDR3 reads CASSPGTGRQNEQFF. The CDR3 nucleotides are TGTGCTAGCAGCCCCGGGACAGGGAGGCAGAATGAGCAGTTCTTC.

This sequence joins TRBV30 and TRBJ2-5, with 8 bases identical to TRBD2. The V gene end was trimmed by 5 bases and the J gene end by 5 bases; junction bases not matched to a gene: 16. The CDR3 has 16 residues. In germline, CDR1 is GTSNPN, CDR2 SVGIG (reference sequence). DNA for the CDR3: TGTGCCTGGGCCTACTCACTGAGCGGGAGATTTGAGACCCAGTACTTC. It translates to CAWAYSLSGRFETQYF.

This chain uses TRBV6-5 with TRBJ2-7; weak D call: TRBD2 (6 bases). The germline V gene has CDR1 MNHEY and CDR2 SVGAGI. The CDR3 runs 15 residues. V lost 10 bases, J lost 0 bases, and 19 bases lay in between. As DNA, the CDR3 is TGTGCCAACCTATCGTCGAGGGACTGCTCCTACGAGCAGTACTTC. Its translation is CANLSSRDCSYEQYF.

The V call is TRBV7-9, the J call TRBJ2-3; 8 nucleotides match TRBD1. Trimming removed 5 bases from V and 3 bases from J; junction bases left unmatched: 4. The CDR3 totals 14 residues. CDR1 is SEHNR and CDR2 is FQNEAQ in the germline V gene (reference sequence). This CDR3 is CASSPDRGTDTQYF. The CDR3 DNA sequence: TGTGCCAGCAGCCCAGACAGGGGAACAGATACGCAGTATTTT.

V gene TRBV6-5 combines with J gene TRBJ2-5, with 9 positions matching TRBD1. Unmatched junction bases numbered 10, after V lost 6 bases and J lost 5 bases. The germline gives CDR1 MNHEY, CDR2 SVGAGI. The CDR3 totals 15 residues. The CDR3 region is CASSPGQGNFETQYF. In DNA form, the CDR3 reads TGTGCCAGCAGCCCGGGACAGGGCAATTTTGAGACCCAGTACTTC.